This T cell receptor (beta chain) was recovered during a study of cytomegalovirus exposure and HLA in healthy donors. The PCR was carried out with 60 Vbeta primers and 13 Jbeta primers. TCRdb's table, derived via immunoSEQ multiplex PCR, lists solely in-frame clones and lacks some. This table has about 120,000 clones, around three fifths appearing once. V dropped 5 bases and J dropped 3; count of bases not matched to a gene: 8. The CDR3 runs to 15 residues. CDR1 and CDR2 (germline): MDHEN, SYDVKM. This clonotype originated in a woman aged 40 to 55 in good health and CMV-seropositive. The sequenced material came from PBMCs. The chain is built from TRBV28 and TRBJ1-1; 8 bases map to TRBD1. The CDR3 sequence is CASSGQGRTYTEAFF. DNA for the CDR3: TGTGCCAGCAGTGGACAGGGAAGGACGTACACTGAAGCTTTCTTT.